These T cell receptor beta chains were read from a single sample in a study of type 1 regulatory T cells. Each CDR3 protein gets one entry after TCRdb re-called the reads with MiXCR. The repertoire holds about 18,000 distinct CDR3 sequences, with 9.5% to 13% as singletons. Sequencing used CD4+ T cells, either the whole sample or a sorted fraction (not recorded which). The receptors here all came from a human donor in good health. Each CDR3 is given with its conserved first and last residue. A D gene is named only where the DNA matches it firmly. Clone sizes are given selectively: once, few, many, or a class where the clone is expanded.

TRBJ1-5	NA	TRBV5-1	NA	TGCGCCAGCAGCGCTCAACCAGATAGCAATCAGCCCCAGCATTTT	CASSAQPDSNQPQHF
TRBJ1-2	NA	TRBV10-3	many	TGTGCCATCAGTGAGAAAGGGGGGTCTAACTATGGCTACACCTTC	CAISEKGGSNYGYTF
TRBJ2-7	NA	TRBV5-7	many	TGTGCCAGCAGCTTTACACCCGATGGGCAGTACTTC	CASSFTPDGQYF
TRBJ1-3	NA	TRBV21-1	many	TGTGCCAGCAGCAAAGAGTTCCGGGACGGATTGTCTCGTGGAAACACCATATATTTT	CASSKEFRDGLSRGNTIYF
TRBJ2-7	NA	TRBV12-3/TRBV12-4	many	TGTGCCAGCAGTCTCAGAAGCAATTACGAGCAGTACTTC	CASSLRSNYEQYF
TRBJ2-3	NA	TRBV2	few	TGTGCCAGCAGTGATGGGGCTAACGTCGCAGATACGCAGTATTTT	CASSDGANVADTQYF
TRBJ2-1	NA	TRBV12-3/TRBV12-4	many	TGTGCCAGCAGTCCCGGGACTGGCGGGGATGAGCAGTTCTTC	CASSPGTGGDEQFF
TRBJ2-1	NA	TRBV15	many	TGTGCCACCAGCAGAGATAGCCCCCGGATTACTCACAATGAGCAGTTCTTC	CATSRDSPRITHNEQFF
TRBJ2-3	TRBD2	TRBV20-1	many	TGCAGTGCTAGAGACGGGAGGGCCACAGATACGCAGTATTTT	CSARDGRATDTQYF
TRBJ1-5	NA	TRBV12-3/TRBV12-4	many	TGTGCCAGCAGTTTTTCGGGCTTCAATCAGCCCCAGCATTTT	CASSFSGFNQPQHF
TRBJ2-3	TRBD2	TRBV2	many	TGTGCCAGCAGCGCCACTAGCGGGAAAAGCACAGATACGCAGTATTTT	CASSATSGKSTDTQYF
TRBJ2-3	NA	TRBV3-1	many	TGTGCCAGCAGCCAAGATCTAAATACGCAGTATTTT	CASSQDLNTQYF
TRBJ2-1	NA	TRBV6-6	NA	TGTGCCAGCAGTTACCTAGTGTCTCGACTGACAATCTCCTACAATGAGCAGCTCTTC	CASSYLVSRLTISYNEQLF
TRBJ2-5	TRBD2	TRBV7-2	many	TGTGCCAGCAGCTTGAAGGCGGGGGGGATTGCGGAGACCCAGTACTTC	CASSLKAGGIAETQYF
TRBJ2-3	NA	TRBV18	NA	TGTGCCAGCTCCGAACCGGAAGGCCGTACGCAGTATTTT	CASSEPEGRTQYF
TRBJ2-7	NA	TRBV18	NA	TGTGCCAGCTCACCACGACCAACCTACGAGCAGTACTTC	CASSPRPTYEQYF
TRBJ2-5	NA	TRBV6-5	few	TGTGCCAGCAGTTACGCGAACGGTCTAGCAGGTTCAGAGACCCAGTACTTC	CASSYANGLAGSETQYF
TRBJ2-7	TRBD2	TRBV25-1	few	TGTGCCAGCAGTGAATCTGAGGGCGGGAGGATCGAGCAGTACTTC	CASSESEGGRIEQYF
TRBJ2-7	TRBD1	TRBV15	NA	TGTGCCACCAGCAGAGATGTGGCAGGGGGCTTCTACGAGCAGTACTTC	CATSRDVAGGFYEQYF
TRBJ2-2	NA	TRBV28	many	TGTGCCAGTGGGGTCGGGGCCGGGGAGCTGTTTTTT	CASGVGAGELFF
TRBJ2-7	TRBD1	TRBV29-1	many	TGCAGCGTTGAAGAGACAGGGGCCACATACGAGCAGTACTTC	CSVEETGATYEQYF
TRBJ2-5	TRBD1	TRBV20-1	many	TGCAGTGCTAGACCGGGACAGGGCCAAGAGACCCAGTACTTC	CSARPGQGQETQYF
TRBJ2-3	TRBD2	TRBV4-3	many	TGCGCCAGCAGCCAAGGGCTCGGAAGAGCGGGAGGCACAGATACGCAGTATTTT	CASSQGLGRAGGTDTQYF
TRBJ2-5	NA	TRBV6-5	many	TGTGCCAGCAAATTAAGGGAGACCCAGTACTTC	CASKLRETQYF
TRBJ2-7	NA	TRBV7-9	many	TGTGCCAGCAGCAGAACTAGCTCCTACGAGCAGTACTTC	CASSRTSSYEQYF
TRBJ2-5	TRBD1	TRBV6-2/TRBV6-3	many	TGTGCCAGCAGTCGACCTTCGACAGGGCTCGAGACCCAGTACTTC	CASSRPSTGLETQYF
TRBJ2-7	NA	TRBV20-1	medium-sized	TGCAGTGCTAGAGGACCGAGCTCCTACGAGCAGTACTTC	CSARGPSSYEQYF